The rows below give T cell receptor beta chains drawn from one sample of a study of T cells in Graves' hyperthyroidism and ophthalmopathy. TCRdb independently ran MiXCR on the multiplex PCR reads; one entry per CDR3 protein. Of 700,000 or so distinct CDR3 sequences detected, about 16% appear once; the ten largest clones hold under 10%. The sample taken for sequencing was blood. These receptors were obtained from a man in his late teens or twenties with Graves' hyperthyroidism. The CDR3 runs from the conserved cysteine through the conserved F or W. Fields, in order: clone size, J gene, V gene, D gene, CDR3 DNA, CDR3 protein. A D gene is named only where the DNA matches it firmly. Size is omitted from some rows. Given values are once, few, many or a class for expanded clones.

clone_size: NA
j_call: TRBJ2-3
v_call: TRBV24-1
d_call: TRBD1
cdr3_nt: TGTGCCACCAGTGAAGGACAGGGTGAAACAGATGCGCAGTATTTT
cdr3_aa: CATSEGQGETDAQYF

clone_size: few
j_call: TRBJ2-2
v_call: TRBV2
d_call: NA
cdr3_nt: TGTGCCAGCAGGCCCGGGGGCGCCGGGGAGCTGTTTTTT
cdr3_aa: CASRPGGAGELFF

clone_size: few
j_call: TRBJ2-7
v_call: TRBV7-2
d_call: TRBD2
cdr3_nt: TGTGCCAGCAGCCCCGGAGTACTAGCGTTAGCCTACGAGCAGTACTTC
cdr3_aa: CASSPGVLALAYEQYF

clone_size: many
j_call: TRBJ2-3
v_call: TRBV6-5
d_call: NA
cdr3_nt: TGTGCCAGCAGTGACTCGACGGCGGGACCGCAGTATTTT
cdr3_aa: CASSDSTAGPQYF

clone_size: few
j_call: TRBJ2-4
v_call: TRBV27
d_call: NA
cdr3_nt: TGTGCCAGCAGTTCCAGGACCGTTTCCAAAAACATTCAGTACTTC
cdr3_aa: CASSSRTVSKNIQYF

clone_size: NA
j_call: TRBJ1-1
v_call: TRBV15
d_call: NA
cdr3_nt: TGTGCCACCAGCAGAGGTCGGGGGGAGAACACTGAAGCTTTCTTT
cdr3_aa: CATSRGRGENTEAFF

clone_size: few
j_call: TRBJ2-5
v_call: TRBV20-1
d_call: NA
cdr3_nt: TGCAGTGCACCGGACGGACGGAGTACCCAGTACTTC
cdr3_aa: CSAPDGRSTQYF

clone_size: NA
j_call: TRBJ2-5
v_call: TRBV18
d_call: NA
cdr3_nt: TGTGCCAGCTCACGCGGAAATATGACAGGCCGTAAAGAGACCCAGTACTTC
cdr3_aa: CASSRGNMTGRKETQYF

clone_size: few
j_call: TRBJ1-1
v_call: TRBV5-4
d_call: NA
cdr3_nt: TGTGCCAGCAGCTCGGCGAGCACAGGGAACACTGAAGCTTTCTTT
cdr3_aa: CASSSASTGNTEAFF

clone_size: NA
j_call: TRBJ2-3
v_call: TRBV6-2/TRBV6-3
d_call: NA
cdr3_nt: TGTGCCAGCAGTTCGTGGCTTAGGGACGGGGATTCGAATACGCAGTATTTT
cdr3_aa: CASSSWLRDGDSNTQYF

clone_size: many
j_call: TRBJ1-2
v_call: TRBV12-3/TRBV12-4
d_call: TRBD1
cdr3_nt: TGTGCCAGCAGTTTGAGGACAGGCCGGGGCTACACCTTC
cdr3_aa: CASSLRTGRGYTF

clone_size: NA
j_call: TRBJ2-5
v_call: TRBV7-2
d_call: TRBD2
cdr3_nt: TGTGCCAGCAGCTTTTTCGGGAGGGCCGAAGAGACCCAGTACTTC
cdr3_aa: CASSFFGRAEETQYF

clone_size: NA
j_call: TRBJ2-2
v_call: TRBV3-1
d_call: NA
cdr3_nt: TGTGCCAGCAGCCTCTTACAGGTCGCGAACACCGGGGAGCTGTTTTTT
cdr3_aa: CASSLLQVANTGELFF

clone_size: many
j_call: TRBJ2-3
v_call: TRBV2
d_call: TRBD1
cdr3_nt: TGTGCCAGCAGTCAACAGGGGGCGGCAGATACGCAGTATTTT
cdr3_aa: CASSQQGAADTQYF

clone_size: many
j_call: TRBJ2-7
v_call: TRBV28
d_call: NA
cdr3_nt: TGTGCCAGCAGTTTTGCAGGGCCCTACGAGCAGTACTTC
cdr3_aa: CASSFAGPYEQYF

clone_size: NA
j_call: TRBJ1-3
v_call: TRBV6-5
d_call: NA
cdr3_nt: TGTGCCAGCAGTTACATGGGGGAACCTGGAAACACCATATATTTT
cdr3_aa: CASSYMGEPGNTIYF

clone_size: many
j_call: TRBJ2-1
v_call: TRBV7-2
d_call: TRBD1
cdr3_nt: TGTGCCAGCAGCTTAGAAGGCTTTCGACAGGGCAATGAGCAGTTCTTC
cdr3_aa: CASSLEGFRQGNEQFF

clone_size: many
j_call: TRBJ2-7
v_call: TRBV28
d_call: NA
cdr3_nt: TGTGCCAGCAGGGATACGGACGGATACGAGCAGTACTTC
cdr3_aa: CASRDTDGYEQYF

clone_size: many
j_call: TRBJ2-7
v_call: TRBV11-2
d_call: TRBD1
cdr3_nt: TGTGCCAGCAGCCCCCGAGGGACAGGTTACGAGCAGTACTTC
cdr3_aa: CASSPRGTGYEQYF

clone_size: many
j_call: TRBJ2-3
v_call: TRBV28
d_call: NA
cdr3_nt: TGTGCCAGCAGTTTAAAACTAGCTTGGGCAGATACGCAGTATTTT
cdr3_aa: CASSLKLAWADTQYF

clone_size: many
j_call: TRBJ2-2
v_call: TRBV6-2/TRBV6-3
d_call: NA
cdr3_nt: TGTGCCAGCACCCCTAGCGATTACACCGGGGAGCTGTTTTTT
cdr3_aa: CASTPSDYTGELFF

clone_size: few
j_call: TRBJ1-5
v_call: TRBV7-9
d_call: NA
cdr3_nt: TGTGCCAGCAGCCTTGGGGCAGCTAGCAATCAGCCCCAGCATTTT
cdr3_aa: CASSLGAASNQPQHF

clone_size: many
j_call: TRBJ2-1
v_call: TRBV28
d_call: TRBD2
cdr3_nt: TGTGCCAGCAGTTTTCAGCGGGAAGATGTGGTAAATGAGCAGTTCTTC
cdr3_aa: CASSFQREDVVNEQFF

clone_size: few
j_call: TRBJ2-6
v_call: TRBV3-1
d_call: NA
cdr3_nt: TGTGCCAGCCTAAACGGAGGTTCTGGGGCCAACGTCCTGACTTTC
cdr3_aa: CASLNGGSGANVLTF

clone_size: few
j_call: TRBJ2-5
v_call: TRBV6-1
d_call: TRBD2
cdr3_nt: TGTGCCAGCACCGGCGGGGAGGGCGAGACCCAGTACTTC
cdr3_aa: CASTGGEGETQYF

clone_size: many
j_call: TRBJ2-3
v_call: TRBV12-3/TRBV12-4
d_call: NA
cdr3_nt: TGTGCCAGCAGACAGGGACCAGATACGCAGTATTTT
cdr3_aa: CASRQGPDTQYF

clone_size: few
j_call: TRBJ2-1
v_call: TRBV5-1
d_call: TRBD2
cdr3_nt: TGCGCCAGCAGCAGCTTAAGGGGAAGCGGGAGGCCATCCTACAATGAGCAGTTCTTC
cdr3_aa: CASSSLRGSGRPSYNEQFF

clone_size: few
j_call: TRBJ2-1
v_call: TRBV19
d_call: TRBD1
cdr3_nt: TGTGCCAGTAGTATGGGACAGGGGGGCTACAATGAGCAGTTCTTC
cdr3_aa: CASSMGQGGYNEQFF